This T cell receptor beta chain emerged from a study of blood T cell repertoires in COVID-19. Profiling relied on immunoSEQ multiplex PCR, and the TCRdb table lists in-frame clones only, not all of them. The sample carries under 250,000 clones, about 80% recorded once. Sequences were obtained from PBMCs or T cells enriched from blood (not recorded which). The sequence came from a man aged 55-75 years who had recovered from COVID-19.

In DNA, the CDR3 is TGTGCCACCAGCGGCCGCAATCAGCCCCAGCATTTT. Translating gives CATSGRNQPQHF. This rearrangement joins TRBV15 to TRBJ1-5; no firm D call. Trimming shortened V by 5 bases and J by 2 bases, and 4 bases separated the two germline ends. Germline V gene data show CDR1 as LNHNV and CDR2 as YYDKDF (reference sequence). The CDR3 sequence is 12 residues long.